The 24 T cell receptor beta chains presented below share a single source sample, sequenced in a study of blood T cells in healthy people across ages. Primed by a sample-barcoded 5' primer and a J-beta primer mix, a second PCR proceeded for about 6 to 12 cycles. TCRdb reprocessed the 5' RACE reads with MiXCR, giving one entry per CDR3 protein. Found here are around 1,000,000 distinct CDR3 sequences, 35% to 40% of them singletons; the top ten hold about 12%. Sequencing was performed on blood. Receptors were obtained from a man aged 18 to 29 in good health.

The J gene is TRBJ2-7, the V gene TRBV20-1; 7 bases fit TRBD2. CDR1 and CDR2 (germline): DFQATT, SNEGSKA (reference sequence). The CDR3 consists of 16 residues. The junction had 12 bases not matched to a gene; V was cut back by 0 bases and J by 4 bases. This CDR3 is CSARDRGGTDGYEQYF. DNA for the CDR3: TGCAGTGCTAGAGACCGGGGAGGGACTGATGGGTACGAGCAGTACTTC.

V and J are TRBV20-1 and TRBJ1-1, with 10 bases matching TRBD1. The CDR3 sequence is 14 residues long. The V and J ends lost 1 base and 5 bases, in that order; junction bases with no gene match: 4. The germline gives CDR1 DFQATT, CDR2 SNEGSKA (reference sequence). CDR3 protein: CSARARTGGTEAFF. As DNA, the CDR3 is TGCAGTGCTAGAGCAAGGACAGGGGGAACTGAAGCTTTCTTT.

The chain combines TRBV6-6 with TRBJ2-1; possibly TRBD1 for D (6 bases). Trimming pared 0 bases from V and 4 bases from J, leaving 10 bases between. The CDR3 has 15 residues. Looked up from germline, CDR1 is MNHNY and CDR2 is SVGAGI (reference sequence). The CDR3 DNA is TGTGCCAGCAGTTACTCCCCGGACAGTTACAATGAGCAGTTCTTC. Residues: CASSYSPDSYNEQFF.

The chain combines TRBV9 with TRBJ2-5, with TRBD1 identical over 11 bases. The CDR3 contains 15 residues. With V trimmed by 0 bases and J by 11 bases, 9 bases remained unmatched. CDR1 is SGDLS and CDR2 is YYNGEE in the germline V gene. The CDR3 spells CASSVVGTGGNEQYF. DNA for the CDR3: TGTGCCAGCAGCGTAGTAGGGACAGGGGGGAATGAGCAGTACTTC.

This clonotype has a count of ten or more. The CDR3 loop reads CASSIDRVGQPQHF. Written as DNA, the CDR3 is TGTGCCAGCAGTATAGACAGGGTGGGCCAGCCCCAGCATTTT. The V call is TRBV12-3 or TRBV12-4, the J call TRBJ1-5; 7 bases map to TRBD1. V lost 5 bases and J lost 7; bases outside the gene matches: 8. CDR3 length: 14 amino acids.

This clonotype was counted only a few times. This chain uses TRBV24-1 with TRBJ2-5; 12 nucleotides align to TRBD2. Germline trimming cut 5 bases from V and 11 bases from J; bases unmatched to any gene: 11. In germline, CDR1 is KGHDR, CDR2 SFDVKD. This CDR3 is 15 amino acids long. The CDR3 loop reads CATSGGLAGRGEQYF. The CDR3 coding sequence is TGTGCCACCAGTGGAGGACTAGCGGGGCGAGGTGAGCAGTACTTC.

Note on this clonotype: At one of its ends the junction is not consistent with the germline gene, which may arise from a read error. V is TRBV6-6 and J is TRBJ1-5; 11 positions match TRBD1. This CDR3 has 15 residues. Looked up from germline, CDR1 is MNHNY and CDR2 is SVGAGI (reference sequence). CDR3: CASKPGTGGFQSQHF. CDR3 coding DNA: TGTGCCAGCAAACCCGGGACAGGGGGGTTTCAGTCCCAGCATTTT.

J is TRBJ2-1 and V is TRBV5-1; D perhaps matches TRBD1 (6 bases). V shed 0 bases and J shed 8 bases, with 9 bases lying between them. Germline V gene data show CDR1 as SGHRS and CDR2 as YFSETQ. CDR3 length: 13 amino acids. The CDR3 region is CASSLDRVDEQFF. As DNA, the CDR3 is TGCGCCAGCAGCTTGGACAGGGTCGATGAGCAGTTCTTC.

This clonotype was counted between two and nine times. V and J are TRBV12-5 and TRBJ1-2; D is possibly TRBD1 (5 bases). Germline values: CDR1 LGHNT, CDR2 FRNRAP. Trimming removed 1 base at V and 6 bases at J, with 12 bases between. The CDR3 extends over 14 amino acids. CDR3: CASGLGQPMDGYTF. For the CDR3, the DNA is TGTGCTAGTGGTTTGGGACAGCCAATGGATGGCTACACCTTC.

This rearrangement joins TRBV4-1 to TRBJ2-3; TRBD1 aligns across 8 bases. Germline-derived CDR1 and CDR2 are MGHRA and YSYEKL. V was pared by 1 base and J by 5 bases, with 14 bases of the junction left unmatched. This CDR3 contains 18 residues. The CDR3 region has the DNA TGCGCCAGCAGCCAAGGCCCCGGACAGGGAAATCTTGGAGATACGCAGTATTTT. This codes for CASSQGPGQGNLGDTQYF.

This sequence joins TRBV7-2 and TRBJ2-1; the D is unclear. Germline-derived CDR1 and CDR2 are SGHTA and FQGNSA. The CDR3 is 13 residues long. Trimming stripped 5 bases from V and 5 bases from J, with 10 bases between. CDR3 loop: CASSHLEHNEQFF. As DNA, the CDR3 is TGTGCCAGCAGCCATCTAGAGCACAATGAGCAGTTCTTC.

This clonotype has more than one count but fewer than ten. The chain combines TRBV3-1 with TRBJ1-4, with TRBD1 matching 8 bases. The CDR3 sequence is 16 residues long. From germline, CDR1 is LGHDT and CDR2 YNNKEL (reference sequence). V shed 5 bases and J 5 bases; nucleotides not matched to a gene: 10. The CDR3 reads CASSSRITGGNEKLFF. In DNA, the CDR3 is TGTGCCAGCAGCTCGCGGATAACAGGGGGGAATGAAAAACTGTTTTTT.

This clonotype appeared a single time. No conserved phenylalanine or tryptophan ends this CDR3, so it is likely a read error. This chain connects TRBV14 to TRBJ2-1, with unresolved D. The CDR3 sequence is 12 residues long. Germline values: CDR1 SGHDN, CDR2 FVKESK. V was cut by 1 base and J by 4 bases, with 2 bases left in between. CDR3 sequence reads: CASSQGYNEQFL. CDR3 bases: TGTGCCAGCAGCCAAGGATACAATGAGCAGTTCTTA.

Remarks on this clonotype: Germline and junction disagree at one end, which may indicate a read error. The CDR3 region has the DNA TGTGCCAGCAAGACAGGAAACTATGGCCACACCTTC. This encodes CASKTGNYGHTF. The chain joins TRBV27 to TRBJ1-2; possibly TRBD1 for D (6 bases). Germline CDR1 is MNHEY and CDR2 is SMNVEV (reference sequence). CDR3 size: 12 residues.

The chain recombines TRBV12-3 or TRBV12-4 with TRBJ2-5; D is uncertain. The germline V and J ends were trimmed by 2 bases and 2 bases, with 9 bases remaining between them. The CDR3 has 14 amino acids. CDR3 amino acids: CASSLSDVQETQYF. The CDR3 DNA reads as TGTGCCAGCAGTTTATCGGACGTGCAAGAGACCCAGTACTTC.

This clonotype has just a few counts. V is TRBV25-1 and J is TRBJ1-2; the D is unclear. Germline CDR1 MGHDK, CDR2 SYGVNS. Trimming took off 4 bases at V and 3 bases at J, with 9 bases between the two ends. The CDR3 has 13 amino acids. The CDR3 sequence is CASSGPSYYGYTF. The CDR3 DNA reads as TGTGCCAGCAGTGGGCCAAGTTACTATGGCTACACCTTC.

A word on this clonotype: It may be a read error: a sequence one base away is much more abundant. This chain joins TRBV12-3 or TRBV12-4 and TRBJ2-5; D is ambiguous. CDR3 length: 15 amino acids. Trimming removed 1 base from V and 11 bases from J, with 20 bases in between. The CDR3 nucleotides read TGTGCCAGCAGTTTAGGGGTAGGAACGTACAATGAGCAGTACTTC. It codes for CASSLGVGTYNEQYF.

J is TRBJ1-5 and V is TRBV6-2 or TRBV6-3; D gene unclear. V was cut by 2 bases and J by 5 bases, with 22 bases left in between. The length of the CDR3 is 18 residues. Germline V CDR1 and CDR2: MNHEY, SVGEGT. CDR3 nucleotide sequence: TGTGCCAGCAGTTACAGCTTTTACGGGAGGATTGTGTATCAGCCCCAGCATTTT. It translates to CASSYSFYGRIVYQPQHF.

The chain has TRBV12-3 or TRBV12-4 and TRBJ2-3; TRBD2 matches 7 bases. CDR3 length: 16 residues. Germline trimming cut 5 bases from V and 5 bases from J; bases unmatched to any gene: 13. The CDR3 nucleotides read TGTGCCAGCAGTCCCCGGGCTAGCGGCCTGGGAGATACGCAGTATTTT. Its protein is CASSPRASGLGDTQYF.

This chain joins TRBV25-1 and TRBJ1-2; D perhaps matches TRBD1 (6 bases). V was shortened by 4 bases and J by 9 bases, with 21 bases between the two germline ends. The CDR3 has 15 residues. The V gene's germline CDR1 is MGHDK and CDR2 SYGVNS. The CDR3 DNA reads as TGTGCCAGCAGTGGTCCTTGGGGCAGGGGAAGTAGCTACACCTTC. It specifies CASSGPWGRGSSYTF.

The chain has TRBV20-1 and TRBJ1-2; 8 bases are shared with TRBD1. V shed 6 bases, J shed 5 bases, and the junction held 8 bases outside the gene matches. CDR1 DFQATT and CDR2 SNEGSKA come from the germline V gene (reference sequence). The CDR3 has 13 residues. CDR3 DNA: TGCAGTGCCGAGGTGACAGGGGAGTATGGCTACACCTTC. It is translated as CSAEVTGEYGYTF.

The chain combines TRBV6-5 with TRBJ2-1; possibly TRBD1 for D (7 bases). V was clipped by 7 bases and J by 10 bases, with 20 bases between them. This CDR3 is 14 amino acids long. CDR1 is MNHEY and CDR2 is SVGAGI in the germline V gene. The CDR3 DNA follows: TGTGCCAGCATGGTGGGACTCAGGGGGTCCGAGCAGTTCTTC. It is translated as CASMVGLRGSEQFF.

The V and J genes are TRBV5-5 and TRBJ1-5; tentative D call: TRBD1 (5 bases). The V end was cut by 6 bases, the J end by 4 bases, with 17 bases between. The germline V gene encodes CDR1 SGHKS and CDR2 YYEKEE (reference sequence). This CDR3 region has 15 residues. The CDR3 here is CASTPGGGWNQPQHF. The DNA of the CDR3 is TGTGCCAGCACCCCGGGGGGGGGTTGGAATCAGCCCCAGCATTTT.

The table lists this clonotype with a few counts. The chain couples TRBV4-1 to TRBJ1-4; perhaps TRBD1 as D (5 bases). Trimming took off 8 bases at V and 6 bases at J, with 16 bases between the two ends. Germline CDR1 and CDR2: MGHRA and YSYEKL. There are 14 residues in the CDR3. The CDR3 DNA reads as TGCGCCAGCGGGCCCGGGAGGGGCGATGAAAAACTGTTTTTT. This gives the protein CASGPGRGDEKLFF.